This T cell receptor (beta chain) was profiled in a study of T cell responses to AZD1222 COVID-19 vaccine. The study, taken as a whole, reports: White British people made up most donors, females outnumbered males, and clonal diversity was possibly underestimated. None of the repertoires were sampled until the peak T cell response had passed.

CDR1 GTSNPN and CDR2 SVGIG come from the germline V gene (reference sequence). The CDR3 runs to 14 residues. The V gene lost 0 bases and the J gene lost 4 bases, with 12 bases spanning the gap. Libraries were prepared by immunoSEQ multiplex PCR; TCRdb keeps only in-frame clonotypes and omits some of them. The sample lists over 150,000 clones, 70% to 90% seen once, with less than 1.3% in the top ten. Regarding this clone: Its antigen is not identified.

The sample here was peripheral blood, taken 28 days after the second AZD1222 dose. This TCR derives from an adult who received the AZD1222 COVID-19 vaccine. The chain combines TRBV30 with TRBJ1-1; D unresolved. CDR3 coding DNA: TGTGCCTGGAGTGTTGGTGGAGGGTTCACTGAAGCTTTCTTT. Translated: CAWSVGGGFTEAFF. Filled out from reference TRBV30 and TRBJ1-1, the complete variable domain reads SQTIHQWPATLVQPVGSPLSLECTVEGTSNPNLYWYRQAAGRGLQLLFYSVGIGQISSEVPQNLSASRPQDRQFILSSKKLLLSDSGFYLCAWSVGGGFTEAFFGQGTRLTVV.